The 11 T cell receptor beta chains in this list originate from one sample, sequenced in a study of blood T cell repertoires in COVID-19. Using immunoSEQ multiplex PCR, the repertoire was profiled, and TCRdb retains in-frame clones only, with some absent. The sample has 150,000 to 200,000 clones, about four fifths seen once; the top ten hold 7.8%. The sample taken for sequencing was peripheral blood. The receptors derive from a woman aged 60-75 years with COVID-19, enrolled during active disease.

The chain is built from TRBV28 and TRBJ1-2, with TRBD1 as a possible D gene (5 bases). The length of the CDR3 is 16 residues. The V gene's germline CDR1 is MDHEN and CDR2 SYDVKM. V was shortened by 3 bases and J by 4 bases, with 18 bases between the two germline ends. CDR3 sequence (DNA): TGTGCCAGCAGTTTGGGGGGGATTCAACCAGGCTATGGCTACACCTTC. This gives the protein CASSLGGIQPGYGYTF.

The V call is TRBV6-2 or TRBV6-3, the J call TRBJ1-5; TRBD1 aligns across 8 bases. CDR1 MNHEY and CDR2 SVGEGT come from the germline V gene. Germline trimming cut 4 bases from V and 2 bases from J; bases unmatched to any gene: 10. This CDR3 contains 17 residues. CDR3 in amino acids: CASSSSAGTGGNQPQHF. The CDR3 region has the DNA TGTGCCAGCAGTTCGTCCGCCGGGACAGGAGGCAATCAGCCCCAGCATTTT.

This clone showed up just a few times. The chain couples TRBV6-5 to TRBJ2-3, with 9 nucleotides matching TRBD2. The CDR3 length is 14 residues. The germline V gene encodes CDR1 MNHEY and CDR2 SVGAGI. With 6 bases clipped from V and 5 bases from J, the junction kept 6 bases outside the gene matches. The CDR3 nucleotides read TGTGCCAGCAGCTCTAGCGGGATAGGAGATACGCAGTATTTT. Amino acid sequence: CASSSSGIGDTQYF.

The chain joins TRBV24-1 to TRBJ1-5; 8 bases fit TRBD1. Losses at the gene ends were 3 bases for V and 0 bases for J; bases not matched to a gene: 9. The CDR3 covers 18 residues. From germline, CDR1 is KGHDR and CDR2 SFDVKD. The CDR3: CATSDPADRENSNQPQHF. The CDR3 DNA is TGTGCCACCAGTGATCCAGCGGACAGGGAGAATAGCAATCAGCCCCAGCATTTT.

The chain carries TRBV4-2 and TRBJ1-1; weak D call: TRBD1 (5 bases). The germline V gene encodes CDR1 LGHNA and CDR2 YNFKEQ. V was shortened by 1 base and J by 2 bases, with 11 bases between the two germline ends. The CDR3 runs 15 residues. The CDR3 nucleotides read TGTGCCAGCAGCCAAGGCCGGACACTTAACACTGAAGCTTTCTTT. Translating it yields CASSQGRTLNTEAFF.

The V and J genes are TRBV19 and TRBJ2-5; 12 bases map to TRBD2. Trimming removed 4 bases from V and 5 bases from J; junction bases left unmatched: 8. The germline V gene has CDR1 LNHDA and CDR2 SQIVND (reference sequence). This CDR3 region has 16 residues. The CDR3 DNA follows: TGTGCCAGTAGTAGAACTAGCGGGAGGACGTGGGAGACCCAGTACTTC. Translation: CASSRTSGRTWETQYF.

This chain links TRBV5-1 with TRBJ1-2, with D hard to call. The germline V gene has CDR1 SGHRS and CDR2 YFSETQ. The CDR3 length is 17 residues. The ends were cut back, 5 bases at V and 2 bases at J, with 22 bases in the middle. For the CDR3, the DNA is TGCGCCAGCAGACCCGCCTCGTCGGGGAGATTCAACTATGGCTACACCTTC. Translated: CASRPASSGRFNYGYTF.

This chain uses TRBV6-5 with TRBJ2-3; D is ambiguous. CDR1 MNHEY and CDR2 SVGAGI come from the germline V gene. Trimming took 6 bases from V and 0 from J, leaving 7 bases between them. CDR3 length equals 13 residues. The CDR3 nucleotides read TGTGCCAGCAGATTACTGAGCACAGATACGCAGTATTTT. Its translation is CASRLLSTDTQYF.

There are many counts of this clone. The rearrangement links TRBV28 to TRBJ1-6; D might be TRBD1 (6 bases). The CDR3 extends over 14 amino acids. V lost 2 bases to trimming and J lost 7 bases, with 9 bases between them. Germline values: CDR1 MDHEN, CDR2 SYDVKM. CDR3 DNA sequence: TGTGCCAGCAGTTTAGTGGGGGCAAATTCACCCCTCCACTTT. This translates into CASSLVGANSPLHF.

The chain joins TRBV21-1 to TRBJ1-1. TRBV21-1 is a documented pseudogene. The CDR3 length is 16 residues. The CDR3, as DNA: TGTGCCAGCAGCAATCCCTGGGGGGGCGGTGGGACTGAAGCTTTCTTT. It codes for CASSNPWGGGGTEAFF.

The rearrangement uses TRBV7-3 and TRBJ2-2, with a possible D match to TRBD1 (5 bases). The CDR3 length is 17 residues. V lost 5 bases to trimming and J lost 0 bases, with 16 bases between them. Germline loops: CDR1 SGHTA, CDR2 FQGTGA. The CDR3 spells CASSLQPEQANTGELFF. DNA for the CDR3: TGTGCCAGCAGCCTACAACCGGAACAGGCGAACACCGGGGAGCTGTTTTTT. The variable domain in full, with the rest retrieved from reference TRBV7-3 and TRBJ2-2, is GAGVSQTPSNKVTEKGKYVELRCDPISGHTALYWYRQSLGQGPEFLIYFQGTGAADDSGLPNDRFFAVRPEGSVSTLKIQRTERGDSAVYLCASSLQPEQANTGELFFGEGSRLTVL.